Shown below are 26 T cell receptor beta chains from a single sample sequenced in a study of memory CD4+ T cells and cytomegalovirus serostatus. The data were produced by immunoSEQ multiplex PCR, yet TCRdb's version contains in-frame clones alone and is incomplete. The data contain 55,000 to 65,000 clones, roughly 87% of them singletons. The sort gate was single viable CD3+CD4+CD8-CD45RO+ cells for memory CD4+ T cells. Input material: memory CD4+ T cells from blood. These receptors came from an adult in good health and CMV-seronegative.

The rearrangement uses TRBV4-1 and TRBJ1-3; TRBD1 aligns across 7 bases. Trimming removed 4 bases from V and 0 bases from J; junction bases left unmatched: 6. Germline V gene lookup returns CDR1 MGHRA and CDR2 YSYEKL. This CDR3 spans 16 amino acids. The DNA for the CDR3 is TGCGCCAGCAGCCCCCTCGGACAGGTCTCTGGAAACACCATATATTTT. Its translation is CASSPLGQVSGNTIYF.

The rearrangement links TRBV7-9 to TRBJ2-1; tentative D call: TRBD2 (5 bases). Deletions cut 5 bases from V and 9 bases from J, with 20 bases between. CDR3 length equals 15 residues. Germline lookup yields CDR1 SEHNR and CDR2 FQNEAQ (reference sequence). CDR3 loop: CASSPRADGSGEQFF. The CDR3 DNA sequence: TGTGCCAGCAGCCCGCGGGCGGACGGCTCTGGTGAGCAGTTCTTC.

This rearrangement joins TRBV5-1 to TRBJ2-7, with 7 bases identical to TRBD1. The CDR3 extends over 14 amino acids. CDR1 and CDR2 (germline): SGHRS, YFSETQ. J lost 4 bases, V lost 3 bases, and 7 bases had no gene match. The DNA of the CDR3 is TGCGCCAGCAGCTCGGCAGGGGGTAATTACGAGCAGTACTTC. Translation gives CASSSAGGNYEQYF.

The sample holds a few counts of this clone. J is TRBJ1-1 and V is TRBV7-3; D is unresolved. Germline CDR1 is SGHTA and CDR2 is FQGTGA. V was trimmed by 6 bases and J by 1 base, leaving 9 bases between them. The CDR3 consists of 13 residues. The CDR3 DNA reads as TGTGCCAGCAGGGAGGATCAGAACACTGAAGCTTTCTTT. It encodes CASREDQNTEAFF.

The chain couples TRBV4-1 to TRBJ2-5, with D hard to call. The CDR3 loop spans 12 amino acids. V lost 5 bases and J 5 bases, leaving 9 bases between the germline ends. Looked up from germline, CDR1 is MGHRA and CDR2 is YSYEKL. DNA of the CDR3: TGCGCCAGCAGCAGGGTCGGGGAGACCCAGTACTTC. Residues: CASSRVGETQYF.

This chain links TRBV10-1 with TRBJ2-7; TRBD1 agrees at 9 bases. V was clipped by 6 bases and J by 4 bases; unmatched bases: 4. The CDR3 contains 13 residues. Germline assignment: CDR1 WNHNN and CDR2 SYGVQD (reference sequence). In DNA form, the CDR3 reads TGCGCCAGCAGCGGACAGGGGCATTACGAGCAGTACTTC. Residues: CASSGQGHYEQYF.

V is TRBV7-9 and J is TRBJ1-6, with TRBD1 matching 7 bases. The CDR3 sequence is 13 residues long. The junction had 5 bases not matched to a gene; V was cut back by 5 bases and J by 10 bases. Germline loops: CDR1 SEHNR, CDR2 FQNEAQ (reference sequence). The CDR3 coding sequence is TGTGCCAGCAGCGCGACAGGGAGATCACCCCTCCACTTT. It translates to CASSATGRSPLHF.

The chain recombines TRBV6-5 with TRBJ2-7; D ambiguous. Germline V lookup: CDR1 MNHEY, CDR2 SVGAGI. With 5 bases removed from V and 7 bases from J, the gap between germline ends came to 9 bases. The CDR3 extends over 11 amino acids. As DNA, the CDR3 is TGTGCCAGCAGTGACGCCGGGGAGCAGTACTTC. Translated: CASSDAGEQYF.

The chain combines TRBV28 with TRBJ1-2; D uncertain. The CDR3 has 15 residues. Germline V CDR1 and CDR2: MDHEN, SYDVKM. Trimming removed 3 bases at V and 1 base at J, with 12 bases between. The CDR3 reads CASSFAQGYNYGYTF. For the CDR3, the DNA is TGTGCCAGCAGTTTCGCCCAAGGCTATAACTATGGCTACACCTTC.

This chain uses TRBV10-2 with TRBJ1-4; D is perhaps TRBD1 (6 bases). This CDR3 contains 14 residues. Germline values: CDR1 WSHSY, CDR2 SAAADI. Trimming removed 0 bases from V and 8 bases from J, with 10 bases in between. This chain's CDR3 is CASSESRGNEKLFF. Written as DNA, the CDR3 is TGCGCCAGCAGTGAGTCGAGGGGGAACGAAAAACTGTTTTTT.

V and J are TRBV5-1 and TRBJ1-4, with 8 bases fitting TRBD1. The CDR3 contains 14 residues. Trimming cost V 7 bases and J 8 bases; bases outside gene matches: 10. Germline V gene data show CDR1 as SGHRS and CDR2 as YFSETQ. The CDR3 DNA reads TGCGCCAGCTCCCGACAGGGGATAAGAGAAAAACTGTTTTTT. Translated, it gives CASSRQGIREKLFF.

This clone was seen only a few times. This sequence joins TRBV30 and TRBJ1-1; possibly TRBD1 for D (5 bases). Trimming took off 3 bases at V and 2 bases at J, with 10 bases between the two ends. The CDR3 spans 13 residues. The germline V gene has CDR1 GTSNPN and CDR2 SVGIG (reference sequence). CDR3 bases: TGTGCCTGGAGGCGGGGGAAAAACACTGAAGCTTTCTTT. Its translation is CAWRRGKNTEAFF.

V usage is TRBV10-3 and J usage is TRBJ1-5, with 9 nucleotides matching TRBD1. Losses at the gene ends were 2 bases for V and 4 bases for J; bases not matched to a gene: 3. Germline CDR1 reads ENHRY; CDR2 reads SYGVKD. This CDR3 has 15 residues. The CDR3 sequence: CAISEPGQGNQPQHF. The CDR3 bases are TGTGCCATCAGTGAGCCGGGACAGGGAAATCAGCCCCAGCATTTT.

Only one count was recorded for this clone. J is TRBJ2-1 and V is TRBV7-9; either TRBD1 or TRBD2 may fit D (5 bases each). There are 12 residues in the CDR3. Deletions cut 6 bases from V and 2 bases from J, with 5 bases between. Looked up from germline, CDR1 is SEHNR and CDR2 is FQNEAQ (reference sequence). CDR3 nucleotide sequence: TGTGCCAGCAGGGGGGCCTACAATGAGCAGTTCTTC. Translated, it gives CASRGAYNEQFF.

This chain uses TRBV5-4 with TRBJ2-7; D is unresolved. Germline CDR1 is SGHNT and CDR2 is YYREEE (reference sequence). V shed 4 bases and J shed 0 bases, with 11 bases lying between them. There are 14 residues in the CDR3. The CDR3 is CASSQVGFSYEQYF. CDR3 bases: TGTGCCAGCAGCCAAGTAGGGTTCTCCTACGAGCAGTACTTC.

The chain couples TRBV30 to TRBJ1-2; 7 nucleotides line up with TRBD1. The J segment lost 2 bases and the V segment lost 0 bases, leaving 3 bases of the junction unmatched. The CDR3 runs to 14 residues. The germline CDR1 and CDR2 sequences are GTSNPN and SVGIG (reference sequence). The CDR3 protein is CAWSVRRGNYGYTF. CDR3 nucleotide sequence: TGTGCCTGGAGTGTACGCAGGGGGAACTATGGCTACACCTTC.

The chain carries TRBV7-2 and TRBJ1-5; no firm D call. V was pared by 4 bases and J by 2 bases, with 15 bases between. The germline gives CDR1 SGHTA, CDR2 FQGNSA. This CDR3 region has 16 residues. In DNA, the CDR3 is TGTGCCAGCAGCTCCAATAAACCGGGCCGCAATCAGCCCCAGCATTTT. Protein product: CASSSNKPGRNQPQHF. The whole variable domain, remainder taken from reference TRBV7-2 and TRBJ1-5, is GAGVSQSPSNKVTEKGKDVELRCDPISGHTALYWYRQSLGQGLEFLIYFQGNSAPDKSGLPSDRFSAERTGGSVSTLTIQRTQQEDSAVYLCASSSNKPGRNQPQHFGDGTRLSIL.

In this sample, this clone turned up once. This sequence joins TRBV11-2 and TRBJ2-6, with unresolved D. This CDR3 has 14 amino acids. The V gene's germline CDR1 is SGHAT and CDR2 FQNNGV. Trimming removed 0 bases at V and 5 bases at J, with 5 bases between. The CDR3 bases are TGTGCCAGCAGCTTAGATCCCCGGGCCAACGTCCTGACTTTC. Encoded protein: CASSLDPRANVLTF.

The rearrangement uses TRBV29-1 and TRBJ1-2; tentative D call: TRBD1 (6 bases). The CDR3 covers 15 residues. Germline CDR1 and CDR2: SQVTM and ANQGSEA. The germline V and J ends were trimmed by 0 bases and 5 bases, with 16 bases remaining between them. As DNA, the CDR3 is TGCAGCGTTGAAGATATGGGGGGCCGATTTTATGGCTACACCTTC. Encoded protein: CSVEDMGGRFYGYTF. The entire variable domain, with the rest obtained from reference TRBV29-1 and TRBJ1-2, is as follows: SAVISQKPSRDICQRGTSLTIQCQVDSQVTMMFWYRQQPGQSLTLIATANQGSEATYESGFVIDKFPISRPNLTFSTLTVSNMSPEDSSIYLCSVEDMGGRFYGYTFGSGTRLTVV.

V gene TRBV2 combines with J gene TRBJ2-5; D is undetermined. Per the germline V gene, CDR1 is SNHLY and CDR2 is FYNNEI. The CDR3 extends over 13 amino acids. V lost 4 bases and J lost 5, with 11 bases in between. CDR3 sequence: CASSVFTGETQYF. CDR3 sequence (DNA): TGTGCCAGCAGTGTTTTCACCGGGGAGACCCAGTACTTC.

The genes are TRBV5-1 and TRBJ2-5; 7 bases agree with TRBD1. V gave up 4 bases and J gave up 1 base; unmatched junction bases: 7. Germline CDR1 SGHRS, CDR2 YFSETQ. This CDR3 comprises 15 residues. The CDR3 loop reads CASSHHRGAQETQYF. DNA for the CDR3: TGCGCCAGCAGCCACCACAGGGGCGCCCAAGAGACCCAGTACTTC.

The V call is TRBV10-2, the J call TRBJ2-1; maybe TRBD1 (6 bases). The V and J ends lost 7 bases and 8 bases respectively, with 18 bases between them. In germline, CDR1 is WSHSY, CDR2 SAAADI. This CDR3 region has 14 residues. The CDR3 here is CASNAVQGRDEQFF. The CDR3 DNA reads TGCGCCAGCAATGCCGTTCAGGGGAGAGATGAGCAGTTCTTC.

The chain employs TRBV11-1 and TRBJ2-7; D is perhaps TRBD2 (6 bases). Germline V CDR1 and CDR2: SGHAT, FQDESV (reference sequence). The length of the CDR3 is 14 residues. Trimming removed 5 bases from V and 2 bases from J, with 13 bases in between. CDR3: CASSRGAGPYEQYF. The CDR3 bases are TGTGCCAGCAGCCGCGGGGCAGGGCCCTACGAGCAGTACTTC. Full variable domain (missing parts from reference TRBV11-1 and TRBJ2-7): EAEVAQSPRYKITEKSQAVAFWCDPISGHATLYWYRQILGQGPELLVQFQDESVVDDSQLPKDRFSAERLKGVDSTLKIQPAELGDSAMYLCASSRGAGPYEQYFGPGTRLTVT.

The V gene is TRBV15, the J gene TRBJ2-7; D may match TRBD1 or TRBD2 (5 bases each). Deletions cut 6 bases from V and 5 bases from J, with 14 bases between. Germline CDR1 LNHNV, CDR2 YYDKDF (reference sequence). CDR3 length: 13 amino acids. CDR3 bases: TGTGCCACCAGATTTCTGGGGCGGGACGAGCAGTACTTC. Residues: CATRFLGRDEQYF.

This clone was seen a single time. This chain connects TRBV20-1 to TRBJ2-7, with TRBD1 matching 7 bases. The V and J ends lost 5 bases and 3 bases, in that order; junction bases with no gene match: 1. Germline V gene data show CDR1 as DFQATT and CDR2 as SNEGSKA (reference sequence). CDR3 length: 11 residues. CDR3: CSAWDSYEQYF. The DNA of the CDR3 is TGCAGTGCTTGGGACAGCTACGAGCAGTACTTC.

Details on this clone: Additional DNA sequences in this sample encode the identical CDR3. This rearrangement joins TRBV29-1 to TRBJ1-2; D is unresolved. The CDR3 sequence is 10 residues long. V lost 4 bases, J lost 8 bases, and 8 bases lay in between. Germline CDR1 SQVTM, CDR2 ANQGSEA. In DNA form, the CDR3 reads TGCAGCGTTGTTGCATCGGGCTACACCTTC. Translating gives CSVVASGYTF.